The 10 T cell receptor beta chains below come from one sample, sequenced in a study of low-dose radiotherapy and immunotherapy resistance in tumors. Primers targeting TRAV and TRBV primed first-strand cDNA, covering alpha and beta chains. With a V-primer adapter and a constant-region primer, TCRs were amplified for 20 to 25 PCR cycles. TCRdb fed the reads into MiXCR, producing one record per CDR3 protein. This table holds 9,800 or so distinct CDR3 sequences, roughly 80% found once. Every receptor here comes from a human donor with advanced metastatic prostate, ovarian, gallbladder or colorectal cancer (not recorded which). This table probably holds off-target reads from a library built for another chain.

V and J are TRBV21-1 and TRBJ2-7. TRBV21-1 is designated a pseudogene. This CDR3 comprises 14 residues. CDR3 in amino acids: CARMEKDRAYEQYF. The CDR3 nucleotides read TGTGCCCGCATGGAGAAAGACCGAGCCTACGAGCAGTACTTC.

This clonotype showed up just a few times. The chain couples TRBV28 to TRBJ2-5; 12 bases match TRBD2. The CDR3 consists of 15 residues. CDR1 is MDHEN, CDR2 SYDVKM, per germline. The V and J ends lost 5 bases and 4 bases, in that order; junction bases with no gene match: 5. The CDR3 sequence: CASSPTSGRAETQYF. In nucleotides, the CDR3 is TGTGCCAGCAGTCCGACTAGCGGGAGAGCAGAGACCCAGTACTTC. Full variable domain (remainder filled in from reference TRBV28 and TRBJ2-5): DVKVTQSSRYLVKRTGEKVFLECVQDMDHENMFWYRQDPGLGLRLIYFSYDVKMKEKGDIPEGYSVSREKKERFSLILESASTNQTSMYLCASSPTSGRAETQYFGPGTRLLVL.

Of note for this clonotype: One junction end disagrees with the germline gene, perhaps due to a read error. The chain has TRBV12-3 or TRBV12-4 and TRBJ2-2; weak D call: TRBD1 (8 bases). The CDR3 contains 14 residues. CDR3 nucleotides: TGTGCGAGCAGCGGGACAGGAAACACCGGGGAGCTGTTTTTT. Amino acids: CASSGTGNTGELFF.

The chain recombines TRBV28 with TRBJ2-7; TRBD2 matches 12 bases. Germline assignment: CDR1 MDHEN and CDR2 SYDVKM. The CDR3 runs 16 residues. V lost 0 bases, J lost 0 bases, and 0 bases stayed unmatched. CDR3 coding DNA: TGTGCCAGCAGTTTATGGACTAGCGGGAGCTCCTACGAGCAGTACTTC. Translated, it gives CASSLWTSGSSYEQYF.

The chain uses TRBV7-8 and TRBJ2-2; 9 positions match TRBD2. The germline gives CDR1 SGHVS, CDR2 FQNEAQ. V dropped 3 bases and J dropped 6; count of bases not matched to a gene: 8. The CDR3 runs to 16 residues. The CDR3 is CASSLTSGQLSGELFF. In nucleotides, the CDR3 is TGTGCCAGCAGCTTGACTAGCGGCCAATTGTCCGGGGAGCTGTTTTTT. The full variable domain, in which reference TRBV7-8 and TRBJ2-2 provide the parts outside the CDR3, is GAGVSQSPRYKVAKRGQDVALRCDPISGHVSLFWYQQALGQGPEFLTYFQNEAQLDKSGLPSDRFFAERPEGSVSTLKIQRTQQEDSAVYLCASSLTSGQLSGELFFGEGSRLTVL.

The rearrangement joins TRBV2 to TRBJ2-1, with 8 nucleotides matching TRBD2. With 2 bases clipped from V and 0 bases from J, the junction kept 15 bases outside the gene matches. The V gene's germline CDR1 is SNHLY and CDR2 FYNNEI. The CDR3 covers 20 residues. In DNA form, the CDR3 reads TGTGCCAGCAGTGAAAGGTTTTCTAGCGGGTCACTGCCCTCCTACAATGAGCAGTTCTTC. Translating gives CASSERFSSGSLPSYNEQFF.

The chain links TRBV30 to TRBJ2-3; 15 positions match TRBD2. The germline V gene has CDR1 GTSNPN and CDR2 SVGIG (reference sequence). The CDR3 is 15 residues long. J lost 4 bases, V lost 4 bases, and 3 bases had no gene match. CDR3: CAWKGLAGGADTQYF. In nucleotides, the CDR3 is TGTGCCTGGAAGGGACTAGCGGGAGGAGCAGATACGCAGTATTTT. The full variable domain, its missing parts supplied by reference TRBV30 and TRBJ2-3, is SQTIHQWPATLVQPVGSPLSLECTVEGTSNPNLYWYRQAAGRGLQLLFYSVGIGQISSEVPQNLSASRPQDRQFILSSKKLLLSDSGFYLCAWKGLAGGADTQYFGPGTRLTVL.

This clonotype has a handful of counts. The chain has TRBV13 and TRBJ2-3; the match to TRBD1 covers 10 bases. Per the germline V gene, CDR1 is PRHDT and CDR2 is FYEKMQ (reference sequence). This CDR3 region has 16 residues. The ends lost 5 bases at V and 2 bases at J; junction bases unmatched: 7. The DNA for the CDR3 is TGTGCCAGCAGCAGGGGACAGGGGCGACCCACAGATACGCAGTATTTT. Its protein product is CASSRGQGRPTDTQYF.

The V and J genes are TRBV4-3 and TRBJ2-6; D is ambiguous. Between the trimmed V and J ends, which lost 4 bases and 1 base, there was a span of 2 bases. This CDR3 is built from 13 residues. The germline gives CDR1 LGHNA, CDR2 YSLEER. This CDR3 reads CASSRSGANVLTF. The CDR3 DNA follows: TGCGCCAGCAGCCGTTCTGGGGCCAACGTCCTGACTTTC.

This chain uses TRBV3-1 with TRBJ1-3, with D possibly being TRBD1 (6 bases). The CDR3 loop spans 14 amino acids. V was cut by 3 bases and J by 2 bases, with 8 bases left in between. Germline V gives CDR1 LGHDT, CDR2 YNNKEL (reference sequence). The CDR3 bases are TGTGCCAGCAGCCAGGACAGTGCTGGAAACACCATATATTTT. This codes for CASSQDSAGNTIYF.